The 32 T cell receptor beta chains below were found in one sample sequenced in a study of blood T cell repertoires in COVID-19. TCRdb's copy holds only in-frame clones and misses some; the assay was immunoSEQ multiplex PCR. The data show around 140,000 clones, with roughly 79% seen just once and around 8.2% held by the top ten. The specimen sequenced was peripheral blood. These receptors originate from a human donor in a cohort sampled during active COVID-19.

CDR3 loop: CASSSPRRRSTF. The CDR3 DNA sequence: TGTGCCAGCAGTTCTCCGAGGCGACGCTCCACCTTC. The chain links TRBV28 to TRBJ1-2; D is undetermined. The CDR3 covers 12 residues. CDR1 MDHEN and CDR2 SYDVKM come from the germline V gene. The germline V and J ends were trimmed by 4 bases and 13 bases, with 16 bases remaining between them.

As concerns this clone: This may come from a read error, since a much larger clone is one base off. CDR3 coding DNA: TGTGCCAGCAGTTCCGGCACAGATACGCAGTATTTT. It translates to CASSSGTDTQYF. The chain couples TRBV6-2 or TRBV6-3 to TRBJ2-3, with unresolved D. The CDR3 totals 12 residues. Germline assignment: CDR1 MNHEY and CDR2 SVGEGT. Trimming removed 4 bases from V and 1 base from J, with 3 bases in between.

This chain connects TRBV19 to TRBJ1-2; TRBD1 matches 7 bases. V trimming: 3 bases; J trimming: 4 bases; junction bases outside the gene matches: 5. Germline CDR1 reads LNHDA; CDR2 reads SQIVND (reference sequence). CDR3 size: 14 residues. The CDR3 coding sequence is TGTGCCAGTAGTATCCGACAGGGTAGCTATGGCTACACCTTC. This encodes CASSIRQGSYGYTF.

The genes are TRBV7-2 and TRBJ2-1, with D possibly matching TRBD1 (6 bases). V was trimmed by 6 bases and J by 5 bases, leaving 14 bases between them. The germline gives CDR1 SGHTA, CDR2 FQGNSA. This CDR3 comprises 14 residues. DNA of the CDR3: TGTGCCAGCAGGGACCGGACAGCTCACAATGAGCAGTTCTTC. This codes for CASRDRTAHNEQFF. Combining the CDR3 with reference TRBV7-2 and TRBJ2-1 gives the whole variable domain GAGVSQSPSNKVTEKGKDVELRCDPISGHTALYWYRQSLGQGLEFLIYFQGNSAPDKSGLPSDRFSAERTGGSVSTLTIQRTQQEDSAVYLCASRDRTAHNEQFFGPGTRLTVL.

Note on this clone: This specimen includes other DNA sequences encoding the same CDR3. The J gene is TRBJ1-1, the V gene TRBV6-2 or TRBV6-3; D perhaps matches TRBD1 (6 bases). V lost 2 bases and J lost 3, with 10 bases in between. Germline-derived CDR1 and CDR2 are MNHEY and SVGEGT. The CDR3 is 14 amino acids. The CDR3 protein is CASSYAGADTEAFF. CDR3 DNA: TGTGCCAGCAGTTACGCAGGGGCGGACACTGAAGCTTTCTTT.

This clone is a singleton in its sample. V gene TRBV20-1 combines with J gene TRBJ2-7; D is possibly TRBD1 (5 bases). With 7 bases removed from V and 0 bases from J, the gap between germline ends came to 7 bases. Germline values: CDR1 DFQATT, CDR2 SNEGSKA (reference sequence). There are 11 residues in the CDR3. The CDR3 spells CSGGSSYEQYF. The CDR3 bases are TGCAGTGGGGGCAGCTCCTACGAGCAGTACTTC.

This clone was seen only once. The chain carries TRBV11-2 and TRBJ2-3; 8 nucleotides align to TRBD2. V dropped 5 bases and J dropped 0; count of bases not matched to a gene: 10. The CDR3 runs to 17 residues. Germline-derived CDR1 and CDR2 are SGHAT and FQNNGV. The CDR3 bases are TGTGCCAGCAGCCTCATAGCGGGGAGACAGAGCACAGATACGCAGTATTTT. It yields the protein CASSLIAGRQSTDTQYF.

The CDR3 sequence: CAPVRGQGVGCNIQYF. CDR3 sequence (DNA): TGTGCCCCCGTTAGGGGACAGGGGGTTGGGTGTAACATTCAGTACTTC. The V gene is TRBV19, the J gene TRBJ2-4; 11 bases are shared with TRBD1. The CDR3 sequence is 16 residues long. The ends lost 11 bases at V and 7 bases at J; junction bases unmatched: 16. Germline lookup yields CDR1 LNHDA and CDR2 SQIVND (reference sequence).

The sample holds one count of this clone. The chain uses TRBV28 and TRBJ2-3; TRBD2 matches at 7 bases. The ends lost 5 bases at V and 1 base at J; junction bases unmatched: 12. Germline assignment: CDR1 MDHEN and CDR2 SYDVKM. This CDR3 is built from 17 residues. As DNA, the CDR3 is TGTGCCAGCAGTAGGAGGCTAGCGGCGTGGGGCACAGATACGCAGTATTTT. Its protein is CASSRRLAAWGTDTQYF.

This clone has just one count. The genes are TRBV24-1 and TRBJ2-1; 12 bases agree with TRBD1. Germline V gene sequence: CDR1 KGHDR, CDR2 SFDVKD. The CDR3 runs to 15 residues. J lost 8 bases, V lost 5 bases, and 6 bases had no gene match. Written as DNA, the CDR3 is TGTGCCACCAGTGGGGGACAGGGGGCGTTCGATGAGCAGTTCTTC. Protein product: CATSGGQGAFDEQFF.

This clone has just one count. The chain couples TRBV12-3 or TRBV12-4 to TRBJ2-3; the D is unclear. CDR3 length: 12 amino acids. The V and J ends lost 2 bases and 8 bases respectively, with 8 bases between them. CDR3 region: CASSLSDTTQYF. The CDR3, as DNA: TGTGCCAGCAGTTTATCAGACACTACGCAGTATTTT.

The gene calls are TRBV5-1 and TRBJ2-7, with 9 bases that match TRBD1. Germline CDR1 reads SGHRS; CDR2 reads YFSETQ. This CDR3 contains 14 residues. V shed 5 bases and J 0 bases; nucleotides not matched to a gene: 3. The CDR3 bases are TGCGCCAGCAGTCGACAGGGGGTCTCCTACGAGCAGTACTTC. It translates to CASSRQGVSYEQYF.

The chain carries TRBV4-3 and TRBJ2-7; D is possibly TRBD1 (6 bases). Trimming shortened V by 0 bases and J by 2 bases, and 11 bases separated the two germline ends. Germline assignment: CDR1 LGHNA and CDR2 YSLEER. This CDR3 spans 15 amino acids. CDR3 sequence: CASSQDRTDTYEQYF. The DNA for the CDR3 is TGCGCCAGCAGCCAAGATAGGACAGATACCTACGAGCAGTACTTC.

The chain couples TRBV7-2 to TRBJ1-1; 9 positions match TRBD1. V was clipped by 5 bases and J by 4 bases; unmatched bases: 5. This CDR3 contains 14 residues. CDR1 and CDR2 (germline): SGHTA, FQGNSA. The CDR3: CASSATGGSTEAFF. CDR3 in DNA: TGTGCCAGCAGCGCGACAGGGGGAAGCACTGAAGCTTTCTTT.

V usage is TRBV7-6 and J usage is TRBJ2-6; TRBD1 matches 8 bases. The CDR3 sequence is 17 residues long. Per the germline V gene, CDR1 is SGHVS and CDR2 is FNYEAQ. Germline trimming cut 1 base from V and 0 bases from J; bases unmatched to any gene: 2. In DNA form, the CDR3 reads TGTGCCAGCAGCTTAGGGACAGGGCACTCTGGGGCCAACGTCCTGACTTTC. Residues: CASSLGTGHSGANVLTF.

The genes are TRBV7-2 and TRBJ2-7; TRBD1 matches at 8 bases. The CDR3 spans 14 residues. Germline V gene sequence: CDR1 SGHTA, CDR2 FQGNSA. J lost 0 bases, V lost 5 bases, and 3 bases had no gene match. CDR3 sequence (DNA): TGTGCCAGCAGCGACGGGACAGGCTCCTACGAGCAGTACTTC. It encodes CASSDGTGSYEQYF.

The chain recombines TRBV9 with TRBJ1-1, with TRBD1 matching 9 bases. Germline V gene data show CDR1 as SGDLS and CDR2 as YYNGEE. J was trimmed by 5 bases and V by 4 bases; bases with no gene match: 6. This CDR3 has 14 residues. DNA for the CDR3: TGTGCCAGCAGCTCCGGGACAGGGAAAACTGAAGCTTTCTTT. Its protein is CASSSGTGKTEAFF. Supplemented by reference TRBV9 and TRBJ1-1, the full variable domain reads DSGVTQTPKHLITATGQRVTLRCSPRSGDLSVYWYQQSLDQGLQFLIQYYNGEERAKGNILERFSAQQFPDLHSELNLSSLELGDSALYFCASSSGTGKTEAFFGQGTRLTVV.

The DNA for the CDR3 is TGTGCCAGCAGTTACTACCCAGCGGGAGGGGAGGAAGAGACCCAGTACTTC. Translated: CASSYYPAGGEEETQYF. This chain uses TRBV6-2 or TRBV6-3 with TRBJ2-5, with 10 bases fitting TRBD2. Germline V CDR1 and CDR2: MNHEY, SVGEGT. This CDR3 spans 17 amino acids. Unmatched junction bases numbered 8, after V lost 1 base and J lost 3 bases.

V and J are TRBV11-2 and TRBJ2-4, with 14 bases matching TRBD2. After removal of 5 bases from V and 3 bases from J, the junction contained 12 bases not matched to a gene. The CDR3 is made up of 19 amino acids. CDR1 is SGHAT, CDR2 FQNNGV, per germline. The CDR3 reads CASSLTTGLAGDGKNIQYF. The CDR3 region has the DNA TGTGCCAGCAGCCTAACTACGGGACTAGCGGGAGATGGCAAAAACATTCAGTACTTC.

V gene TRBV4-1 combines with J gene TRBJ1-5, with D perhaps TRBD1 (6 bases). Trimming removed 6 bases from V and 1 base from J, with 13 bases in between. This CDR3 contains 15 residues. Per the germline V gene, CDR1 is MGHRA and CDR2 is YSYEKL. CDR3 bases: TGCGCCAGCAGAAACAGGGAGAGAAGCAATCAGCCCCAGCATTTT. Its protein is CASRNRERSNQPQHF.

The chain uses TRBV18 and TRBJ2-7, with D perhaps matching TRBD2 (5 bases). Germline CDR1 and CDR2: KGHSH and LQKENI. Trimming removed 3 bases at V and 2 bases at J, with 11 bases between. The CDR3 sequence is 14 residues long. CDR3 sequence (DNA): TGTGCCAGCTCACCCCGTTCTAGCCCCTACGAGCAGTACTTC. It encodes CASSPRSSPYEQYF.

The chain couples TRBV27 to TRBJ2-3; 7 bases align to TRBD2. Trimming at V came to 3 bases and at J to 11 bases, leaving 8 bases not matched to a gene. Looked up from germline, CDR1 is MNHEY and CDR2 is SMNVEV (reference sequence). The CDR3 spans 13 residues. The CDR3: CASSFGTTTLQYF. The CDR3 nucleotides read TGTGCCAGCAGTTTCGGGACTACTACATTGCAGTATTTT.

The rearrangement uses TRBV24-1 and TRBJ2-7; TRBD1 aligns across 7 bases. The J segment lost 2 bases and the V segment lost 9 bases, leaving 9 bases of the junction unmatched. The germline V gene has CDR1 KGHDR and CDR2 SFDVKD. The CDR3 covers 14 residues. Here the CDR3 reads CATEGGPPPYEQYF. The CDR3 DNA sequence: TGTGCCACCGAAGGGGGCCCCCCGCCCTACGAGCAGTACTTC.

The genes are TRBV6-2 or TRBV6-3 and TRBJ2-5, with 9 bases matching TRBD1. V shed 1 base, J shed 12 bases, and the junction held 15 bases outside the gene matches. CDR3 length equals 16 residues. Germline CDR1 reads MNHEY; CDR2 reads SVGEGT. Here the CDR3 reads CASSYLGPGQGPLEYF. The CDR3 DNA sequence: TGTGCCAGCAGTTACTTGGGCCCGGGACAGGGACCCTTAGAGTACTTC.

This clone was found a few times. CDR3 bases: TGTGCCAGCAGGAGGCCAACCCCTCCATACGAGCAGTACTTC. It yields the protein CASRRPTPPYEQYF. This rearrangement joins TRBV28 to TRBJ2-7; unclear D gene. Trimming removed 6 bases at V and 4 bases at J, with 16 bases between. Germline CDR1 is MDHEN and CDR2 is SYDVKM. The CDR3 covers 14 residues.

The chain carries TRBV25-1 and TRBJ1-5; perhaps TRBD1 as D (6 bases). There are 14 residues in the CDR3. V lost 4 bases and J lost 3, with 10 bases in between. Germline lookup yields CDR1 MGHDK and CDR2 SYGVNS. For the CDR3, the DNA is TGTGCCAGCAGTGCTTACAGGGCCAATCAGCCCCAGCATTTT. Translated: CASSAYRANQPQHF.

The chain has TRBV7-2 and TRBJ2-5; 9 nucleotides align to TRBD2. This CDR3 has 19 amino acids. Germline CDR1 and CDR2: SGHTA and FQGNSA. V shed 2 bases and J 0 bases; nucleotides not matched to a gene: 13. CDR3 in amino acids: CASSLQPPRLAEYQETQYF. The CDR3 region has the DNA TGTGCCAGCAGCTTACAACCACCGAGACTAGCGGAGTACCAAGAGACCCAGTACTTC. Looking up the rest from reference TRBV7-2 and TRBJ2-5 gives the full variable domain: GAGVSQSPSNKVTEKGKDVELRCDPISGHTALYWYRQSLGQGLEFLIYFQGNSAPDKSGLPSDRFSAERTGGSVSTLTIQRTQQEDSAVYLCASSLQPPRLAEYQETQYFGPGTRLLVL.

This clone was detected only a few times. The rearrangement uses TRBV11-2 and TRBJ2-7; perhaps TRBD2 as D (5 bases). The CDR3 totals 18 residues. Germline-derived CDR1 and CDR2 are SGHAT and FQNNGV. The V gene lost 2 bases and the J gene lost 4 bases, with 24 bases spanning the gap. CDR3 protein: CASSLKPLVGSSIYEQYF. The CDR3 nucleotides read TGTGCCAGCAGCTTAAAGCCCCTAGTAGGGAGCAGTATATACGAGCAGTACTTC.

The chain recombines TRBV15 with TRBJ2-7; 12 bases agree with TRBD1. The CDR3 length is 15 residues. The trim removed 5 bases at V and 7 bases at J, leaving 9 bases unmatched. CDR1 is LNHNV, CDR2 YYDKDF, per germline (reference sequence). CDR3 sequence: CATSSAGQGALEQYF. The CDR3, as DNA: TGTGCCACCAGCTCCGCGGGACAGGGGGCGTTGGAGCAGTACTTC.

This sequence joins TRBV5-1 and TRBJ1-1; perhaps TRBD1 as D (5 bases). CDR3 length: 14 residues. Germline CDR1 SGHRS, CDR2 YFSETQ. The V end was cut by 2 bases, the J end by 3 bases, with 11 bases between. The CDR3 protein is CASSFSPGDTEAFF. In DNA, the CDR3 is TGCGCCAGCAGCTTTTCACCGGGGGACACTGAAGCTTTCTTT.

The chain carries TRBV6-6 and TRBJ2-7, with TRBD1 matching 9 bases. V lost 6 bases and J lost 2; bases outside the gene matches: 5. Germline V gives CDR1 MNHNY, CDR2 SVGAGI (reference sequence). The CDR3 is 14 amino acids. The DNA of the CDR3 is TGTGCCAGCAGAGACAGGGGGTACACCTACGAGCAGTACTTC. This sequence encodes CASRDRGYTYEQYF.

The chain has TRBV7-2 and TRBJ1-1; D is unresolved. The CDR3 spans 12 residues. V dropped 5 bases and J dropped 1 base, with 5 bases sitting between them. Germline-derived CDR1 and CDR2 are SGHTA and FQGNSA. CDR3 region: CASSVQNTEAFF. CDR3 sequence (DNA): TGTGCCAGCAGCGTACAGAACACTGAAGCTTTCTTT.